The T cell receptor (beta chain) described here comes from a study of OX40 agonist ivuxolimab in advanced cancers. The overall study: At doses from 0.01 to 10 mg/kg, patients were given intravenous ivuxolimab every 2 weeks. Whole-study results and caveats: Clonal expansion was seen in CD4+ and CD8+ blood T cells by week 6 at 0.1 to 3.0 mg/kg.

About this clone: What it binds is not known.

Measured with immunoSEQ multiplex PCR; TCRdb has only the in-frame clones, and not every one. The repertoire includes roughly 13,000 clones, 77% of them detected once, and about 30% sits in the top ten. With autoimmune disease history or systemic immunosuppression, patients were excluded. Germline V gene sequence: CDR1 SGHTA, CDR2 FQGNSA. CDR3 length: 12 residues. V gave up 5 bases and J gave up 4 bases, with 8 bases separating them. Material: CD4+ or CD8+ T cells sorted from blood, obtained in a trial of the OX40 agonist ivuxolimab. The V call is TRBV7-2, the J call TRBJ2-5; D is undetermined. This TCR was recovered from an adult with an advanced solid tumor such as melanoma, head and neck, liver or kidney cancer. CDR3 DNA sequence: TGTGCCAGCAGCGCCCCCGGAGAGACCCAGTACTTC. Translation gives CASSAPGETQYF.